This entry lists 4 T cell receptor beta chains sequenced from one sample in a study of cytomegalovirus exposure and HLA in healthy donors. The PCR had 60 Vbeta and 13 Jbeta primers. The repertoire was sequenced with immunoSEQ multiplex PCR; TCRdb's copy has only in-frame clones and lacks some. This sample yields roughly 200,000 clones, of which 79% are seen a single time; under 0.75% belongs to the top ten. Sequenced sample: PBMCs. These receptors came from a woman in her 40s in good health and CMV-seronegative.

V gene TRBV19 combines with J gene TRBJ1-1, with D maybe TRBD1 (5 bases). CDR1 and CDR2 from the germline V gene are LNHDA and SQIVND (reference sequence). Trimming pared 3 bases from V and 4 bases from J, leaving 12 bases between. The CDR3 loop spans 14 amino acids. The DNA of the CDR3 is TGTGCCAGTAGTATCCCCGGGGGGGGCACTGAAGCTTTCTTT. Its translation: CASSIPGGGTEAFF.

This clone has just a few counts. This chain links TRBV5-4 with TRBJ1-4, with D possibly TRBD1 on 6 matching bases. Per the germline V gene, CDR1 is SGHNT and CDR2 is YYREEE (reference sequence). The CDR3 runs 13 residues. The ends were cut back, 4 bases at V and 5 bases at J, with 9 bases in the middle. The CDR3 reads CASSPGQNEKLFF. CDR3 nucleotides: TGTGCCAGCAGCCCTGGACAGAATGAAAAACTGTTTTTT.

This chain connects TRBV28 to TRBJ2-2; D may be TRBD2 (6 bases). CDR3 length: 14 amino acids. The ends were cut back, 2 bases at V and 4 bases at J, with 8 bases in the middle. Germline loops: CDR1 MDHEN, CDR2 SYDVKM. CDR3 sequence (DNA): TGTGCCAGCAGTTTAGGAGGGACCACCGGGGAGCTGTTTTTT. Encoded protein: CASSLGGTTGELFF.

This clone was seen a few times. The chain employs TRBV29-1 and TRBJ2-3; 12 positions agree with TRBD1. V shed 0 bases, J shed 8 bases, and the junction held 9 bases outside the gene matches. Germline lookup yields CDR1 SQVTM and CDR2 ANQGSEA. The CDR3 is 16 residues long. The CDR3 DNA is TGCAGCGTTGAAGATCTGGGACAGGGGGCATTAGGTACGCAGTATTTT. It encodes CSVEDLGQGALGTQYF.